What follows are 16 T cell receptor beta chains derived from one specimen sequenced in a study of cytotoxic CD8 clonotypes in ibrutinib-treated CLL. This table comes from immunoSEQ multiplex PCR, and its TCRdb copy is limited to in-frame clones, with some not included. In the table there are 150,000 or so clones, around 80% of which are singletons. The input for sequencing was PBMCs, taken after 12 months of ibrutinib treatment. These receptors were taken from a human donor with chronic lymphocytic leukemia.

V and J are TRBV1 and TRBJ2-7. TRBV1 counts as a pseudogene. The CDR3 is 14 residues long. The CDR3 nucleotides are TGCACCAGCAGGCTAGACCGGGCAAGGTGCGAGCAGTACTTC. The encoded protein is CTSRLDRARCEQYF.

The V call is TRBV27, the J call TRBJ1-1, with D uncertain. The CDR3 sequence is 13 residues long. V lost 11 bases and J 3 bases, leaving 16 bases between the germline ends. The germline CDR1 and CDR2 sequences are MNHEY and SMNVEV (reference sequence). The CDR3 spells CAVLKEGYTEAFF. In DNA, the CDR3 is TGTGCCGTCCTTAAGGAAGGGTACACTGAAGCTTTCTTT.

The chain has TRBV7-3 and TRBJ2-1; 9 nucleotides align to TRBD2. The V and J ends lost 5 bases and 7 bases, in that order; junction bases with no gene match: 12. This CDR3 is 16 amino acids long. Germline lookup yields CDR1 SGHTA and CDR2 FQGTGA. CDR3 protein: CASSATSGLLGNEQFF. In DNA, the CDR3 is TGTGCCAGCAGCGCGACTAGCGGACTCCTAGGGAATGAGCAGTTCTTC.

This rearrangement joins TRBV19 to TRBJ2-4, with D tentatively TRBD1 (6 bases). With 5 bases removed from V and 0 bases from J, the gap between germline ends came to 8 bases. The CDR3 contains 14 residues. The germline CDR1 and CDR2 sequences are LNHDA and SQIVND (reference sequence). The DNA of the CDR3 is TGTGCCAGTAGTCAGGGGTTAGCCAAAAACATTCAGTACTTC. Translated, it gives CASSQGLAKNIQYF. Full variable domain (outside the CDR3, taken from reference TRBV19 and TRBJ2-4): DGGITQSPKYLFRKEGQNVTLSCEQNLNHDAMYWYRQDPGQGLRLIYYSQIVNDFQKGDIAEGYSVSREKKESFPLTVTSAQKNPTAFYLCASSQGLAKNIQYFGAGTRLSVL.

The chain combines TRBV25-1 with TRBJ2-1; TRBD2 aligns across 8 bases. From germline, CDR1 is MGHDK and CDR2 SYGVNS. The CDR3 has 16 residues. Losses at the gene ends were 2 bases for V and 8 bases for J; bases not matched to a gene: 11. CDR3 nucleotide sequence: TGTGCCAGCAGTGAAAGAGGGCTAGCGGGTATGTATGAGCAGTTCTTC. Its protein product is CASSERGLAGMYEQFF.

V usage is TRBV28 and J usage is TRBJ1-2; 12 nucleotides align to TRBD1. The CDR3 sequence is 14 residues long. Trimming took 11 bases from V and 8 from J; bases not matched to a gene: 12. Germline V lookup: CDR1 MDHEN, CDR2 SYDVKM. The CDR3 sequence is CAGGTGGSYGGYTF. The CDR3, as DNA: TGTGCCGGCGGGACAGGGGGCAGCTACGGCGGCTACACCTTC.

In its sample, this clone was seen a few times. V and J are TRBV18 and TRBJ1-2, with D possibly matching TRBD1 (5 bases). V was cut by 6 bases and J by 7 bases, with 12 bases left in between. This CDR3 spans 12 amino acids. Germline V gene data show CDR1 as KGHSH and CDR2 as LQKENI. The CDR3 is CASSPTGFGYTF. Written as DNA, the CDR3 is TGTGCCAGCTCGCCAACAGGTTTTGGCTACACCTTC.

This clone was recorded a few times. The J gene is TRBJ2-5, the V gene TRBV7-9; D is possibly TRBD2 (5 bases). Trimming cost V 3 bases and J 5 bases, with 13 bases left between them. The length of the CDR3 is 14 residues. Germline CDR1 and CDR2: SEHNR and FQNEAQ (reference sequence). The CDR3 nucleotides read TGTGCCAGCAGCTTCGAGGGTCCCGGTGAGACCCAGTACTTC. Protein: CASSFEGPGETQYF. Full variable domain (missing parts from reference TRBV7-9 and TRBJ2-5): DTGVSQNPRHKITKRGQNVTFRCDPISEHNRLYWYRQTLGQGPEFLTYFQNEAQLEKSRLLSDRFSAERPKGSFSTLEIQRTEQGDSAMYLCASSFEGPGETQYFGPGTRLLVL.

The chain carries TRBV9 and TRBJ2-2; D call uncertain. Per germline, CDR1 SGDLS and CDR2 YYNGEE. With 1 base removed from V and 4 bases from J, the gap between germline ends came to 11 bases. CDR3 length equals 15 residues. CDR3 protein: CASSVTGPGTGELFF. The DNA for the CDR3 is TGTGCCAGCAGCGTAACCGGGCCGGGCACCGGGGAGCTGTTTTTT. Variable domain in full (rest from reference TRBV9 and TRBJ2-2): DSGVTQTPKHLITATGQRVTLRCSPRSGDLSVYWYQQSLDQGLQFLIQYYNGEERAKGNILERFSAQQFPDLHSELNLSSLELGDSALYFCASSVTGPGTGELFFGEGSRLTVL.

The J gene is TRBJ2-5, the V gene TRBV4-3; no reliable D call. CDR3 length: 17 amino acids. CDR1 is LGHNA and CDR2 is YSLEER in the germline V gene. Trimming took off 0 bases at V and 4 bases at J, with 18 bases between the two ends. The CDR3 bases are TGCGCCAGCAGCCAAGATCAGTGGCGGAGAGGCACAGAGACCCAGTACTTC. Encoded protein: CASSQDQWRRGTETQYF.

This rearrangement joins TRBV7-2 to TRBJ2-7; 7 nucleotides align to TRBD2. CDR1 SGHTA and CDR2 FQGNSA come from the germline V gene. The CDR3 sequence is 14 residues long. V was pared by 3 bases and J by 4 bases, with 6 bases of the junction left unmatched. The CDR3 is CASSFFGRAYEQYF. The CDR3 bases are TGTGCCAGCAGCTTTTTTGGGAGGGCTTACGAGCAGTACTTC.

The rearrangement joins TRBV7-2 to TRBJ2-7; D gene unclear. The CDR3 extends over 13 amino acids. The V end was cut by 0 bases, the J end by 6 bases, with 9 bases between. Looked up from germline, CDR1 is SGHTA and CDR2 is FQGNSA. The CDR3 region has the DNA TGTGCCAGCAGCTTAGCTGGTTTTGCCGAGCAGTACTTC. Amino acids: CASSLAGFAEQYF.

The V and J genes are TRBV10-3 and TRBJ1-5; 8 nucleotides agree with TRBD1. Per germline, CDR1 ENHRY and CDR2 SYGVKD. CDR3 length: 13 amino acids. V was clipped by 3 bases and J by 11 bases; unmatched bases: 6. The CDR3, as DNA: TGTGCCATCAGTGATGGGACAGGCGGCTCCCAGCATTTT. It translates to CAISDGTGGSQHF.

The V gene is TRBV5-1, the J gene TRBJ2-5; D possibly corresponds to TRBD1 (5 bases). V was trimmed by 0 bases and J by 2 bases, leaving 8 bases between them. This CDR3 contains 14 residues. Germline CDR1 reads SGHRS; CDR2 reads YFSETQ. CDR3 in amino acids: CASSLEGLQETQYF. The DNA for the CDR3 is TGCGCCAGCAGCTTGGAGGGGCTACAAGAGACCCAGTACTTC.

This clone showed up just once. The V gene is TRBV2, the J gene TRBJ2-7; 8 nucleotides align to TRBD1. Germline CDR1 SNHLY, CDR2 FYNNEI. CDR3 length equals 13 residues. The junction had 4 bases not matched to a gene; V was cut back by 4 bases and J by 5 bases. The CDR3 region is CASSGATGDEQYF. CDR3 DNA sequence: TGTGCCAGCAGTGGCGCGACAGGGGACGAGCAGTACTTC.

The J gene is TRBJ2-7, the V gene TRBV7-2, with D hard to call. The V gene lost 2 bases and the J gene lost 5 bases, with 7 bases spanning the gap. Germline lookup yields CDR1 SGHTA and CDR2 FQGNSA. The CDR3 is made up of 12 amino acids. This CDR3 reads CASSLFLDEQYF. Here the CDR3 DNA reads TGTGCCAGCAGCTTATTCCTTGACGAGCAGTACTTC.